Reported below is one T cell receptor (beta chain). Antigen unknown. This entry is derived from a study of shared clonotypes between healthy human individuals. Study-wide points: The study's rarefaction showed incomplete sorted-subset sequencing despite large depth.

Terminally differentiated effector memory CD45RA+ cells were excluded from the naive CD8 cells, which were CD45RO-negative and positively selected for CCR7. The trim removed 2 bases at V and 3 bases at J, leaving 4 bases unmatched. Germline assignment: CDR1 PRHDT and CDR2 FYEKMQ (reference sequence). This CDR3 comprises 14 residues. An assay was performed, and its level was deep. Genomic DNA belonging to each subset was distributed in equal measure over several immunoSEQ plates. Per the study methods: Filtering was not the same, since immunoSEQ gave junction-only sequences without quality scores. Generated by immunoSEQ multiplex PCR, the TCRdb table keeps only in-frame clones and is missing some. The D gene and trimming were derived from the DNA, and the V and J assignments and clone size from that table. Here the sample spans approximately 590,000 clones, less than 97% being singletons.

This sequence originates from a woman aged 25 to 45 in good health. The V gene is TRBV13, the J gene TRBJ2-7; TRBD1 agrees at 7 bases. Sample: naive CD8+ T cells sorted from blood. CDR3 in DNA: TGTGCCAGCAGCTTAAACAGGGGAAGCTACGAGCAGTACTTC. Translating gives CASSLNRGSYEQYF.